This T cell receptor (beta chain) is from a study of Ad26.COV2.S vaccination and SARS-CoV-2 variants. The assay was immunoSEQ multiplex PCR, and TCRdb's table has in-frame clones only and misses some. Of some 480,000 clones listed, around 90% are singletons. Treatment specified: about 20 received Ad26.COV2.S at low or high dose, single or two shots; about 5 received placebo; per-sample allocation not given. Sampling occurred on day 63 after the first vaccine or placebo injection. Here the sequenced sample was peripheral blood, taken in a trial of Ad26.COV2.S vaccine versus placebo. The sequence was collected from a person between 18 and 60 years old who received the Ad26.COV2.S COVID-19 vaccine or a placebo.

The CDR3 loop reads CASSGRDRYGYTF. CDR3 nucleotide sequence: TGTGCCAGCAGTGGCCGGGACCGGTATGGCTACACCTTC. The chain recombines TRBV28 with TRBJ1-2; tentatively, D is TRBD1 (5 bases). The germline gives CDR1 MDHEN, CDR2 SYDVKM. The CDR3 is made up of 13 amino acids. V lost 5 bases, J lost 5 bases, and 12 bases lay in between.